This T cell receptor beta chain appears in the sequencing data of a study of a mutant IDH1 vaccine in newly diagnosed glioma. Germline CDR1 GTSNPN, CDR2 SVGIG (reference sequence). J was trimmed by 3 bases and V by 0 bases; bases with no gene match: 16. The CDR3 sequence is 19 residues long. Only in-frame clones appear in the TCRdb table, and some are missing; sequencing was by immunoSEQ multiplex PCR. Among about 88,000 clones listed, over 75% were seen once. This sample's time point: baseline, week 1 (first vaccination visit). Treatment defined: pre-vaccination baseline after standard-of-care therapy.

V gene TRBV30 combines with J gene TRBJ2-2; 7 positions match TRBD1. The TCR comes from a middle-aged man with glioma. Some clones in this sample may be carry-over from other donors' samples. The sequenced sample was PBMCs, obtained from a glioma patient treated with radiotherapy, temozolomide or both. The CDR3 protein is CAWSVRRKVTGNDTGELFF. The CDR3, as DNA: TGTGCCTGGAGTGTACGAAGAAAGGTGACAGGGAATGACACCGGGGAGCTGTTTTTT. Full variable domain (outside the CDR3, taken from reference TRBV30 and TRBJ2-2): SQTIHQWPATLVQPVGSPLSLECTVEGTSNPNLYWYRQAAGRGLQLLFYSVGIGQISSEVPQNLSASRPQDRQFILSSKKLLLSDSGFYLCAWSVRRKVTGNDTGELFFGEGSRLTVL.